This TCR beta chain came from a study of blood T cell repertoires in COVID-19. The V gene's germline CDR1 is GTSNPN and CDR2 SVGIG (reference sequence). This CDR3 is built from 13 residues. V was trimmed by 3 bases and J by 5 bases, leaving 13 bases between them. In the authors' workflow: Reference gene primers were amplified, and this amplification served to estimate nucleated cell counts. The method was immunoSEQ multiplex PCR; TCRdb's version includes in-frame clones alone and lacks a portion of them. V, J and clone size were drawn from that table, and D and trimming were deduced from the DNA. The data contain 150,000 to 200,000 clones, 74% of them singletons.

This sequence joins TRBV30 and TRBJ1-2, with D possibly being TRBD1 (5 bases). The sample taken for sequencing was peripheral blood. The receptor comes from an elderly woman with acute or convalescent COVID-19. CDR3 nucleotide sequence: TGTGCCTGGAGCCCCAGGGTGGCATATGGCTACACCTTC. Protein sequence: CAWSPRVAYGYTF.